This T cell receptor beta chain stems from a study of beta chain features in type 1 diabetes. Study at large: There was similarity between patients and healthy donors in age, gender and cell yields.

This clone was detected a few times. Its antigen remains unknown. Whole-study results and caveats: Over-representation of high TCR-expressing cells was a possible consequence of cDNA sequencing. Reduced insertions and increased deletions marked VDJ junctions in type 1 diabetes patients. Moderate yet significant TCRB CDR3 shortening was seen in Type 1 diabetes patients in all four CD4+ subsets.

Expressed TCRB transcripts were sequenced because the isolated RNA had all been reverse transcribed beforehand. Clones were read by immunoSEQ multiplex PCR, and TCRdb kept only the in-frame ones, dropping some. The repertoire holds about 120,000 clones, with 17% as singletons. Sorting that relied on CD45RO/CCR7/CD25/CD127/CD95/CD27 yielded CD4+ naive, central memory, regulatory and stem cell-like memory cells. This CDR3 is built from 13 residues. J lost 4 bases, V lost 5 bases, and 5 bases had no gene match. Germline-derived CDR1 and CDR2 are SGHTA and FQGTGA. The clonotype was recovered from a man aged 18 to 29 with type 1 diabetes. Material: central memory CD4+ T cells from blood. The V gene is TRBV7-3, the J gene TRBJ2-7, with 7 bases matching TRBD1. CDR3 in DNA: TGTGCCAGCAGCCCGCAGGGGGATTACGAGCAGTACTTC. Its translation: CASSPQGDYEQYF.